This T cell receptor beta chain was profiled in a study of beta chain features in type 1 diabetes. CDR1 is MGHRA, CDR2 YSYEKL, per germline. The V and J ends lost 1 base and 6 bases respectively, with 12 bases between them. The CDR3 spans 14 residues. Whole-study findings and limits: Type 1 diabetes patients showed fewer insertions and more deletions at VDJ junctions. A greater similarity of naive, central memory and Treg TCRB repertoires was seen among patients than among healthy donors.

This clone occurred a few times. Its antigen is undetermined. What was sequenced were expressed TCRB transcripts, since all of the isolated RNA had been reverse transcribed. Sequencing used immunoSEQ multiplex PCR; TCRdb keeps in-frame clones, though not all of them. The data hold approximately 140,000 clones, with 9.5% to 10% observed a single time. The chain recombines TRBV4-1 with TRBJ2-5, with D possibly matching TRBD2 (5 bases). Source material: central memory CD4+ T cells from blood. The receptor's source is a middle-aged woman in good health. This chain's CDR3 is CASSQALDYQTQYF. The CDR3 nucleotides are TGCGCCAGCAGCCAAGCCTTAGACTATCAGACCCAGTACTTC.